Presented here are 29 T cell receptor beta chains from one specimen sequenced in a study of T cell responses to AZD1222 COVID-19 vaccine. The data were produced by immunoSEQ multiplex PCR, yet TCRdb's version contains in-frame clones alone and is incomplete. The sample has 75,000 to 85,000 clones, 70% to 80% seen once; the top ten hold about 25%. The input for sequencing was peripheral blood, taken 28 days after the second dose of the MenACWY control vaccine. The receptors derive from an adult who received the MenACWY meningococcal vaccine as a control.

The chain combines TRBV6-5 with TRBJ2-2; D unclear. CDR1 is MNHEY and CDR2 is SVGAGI in the germline V gene. V was shortened by 6 bases and J by 2 bases, with 10 bases between the two germline ends. This CDR3 is 14 amino acids long. In DNA form, the CDR3 reads TGTGCCAGCAGAATCAGTGTAAACACCGGGGAGCTGTTTTTT. Its translation is CASRISVNTGELFF.

The chain has TRBV5-4 and TRBJ2-2; 8 nucleotides line up with TRBD1. The CDR3 loop spans 16 amino acids. V lost 3 bases and J lost 4; bases outside the gene matches: 8. Germline V gene lookup returns CDR1 SGHNT and CDR2 YYREEE (reference sequence). In DNA, the CDR3 is TGTGCCAGCAGCTATGAGGACAGGGCGCGCACCGGGGAGCTGTTTTTT. Its protein product is CASSYEDRARTGELFF.

This clone was observed once. The V call is TRBV28, the J call TRBJ2-3; TRBD2 aligns across 9 bases. Per the germline V gene, CDR1 is MDHEN and CDR2 is SYDVKM. The CDR3 is 15 amino acids. J gave up 2 bases and V 5 bases, and 5 bases lay outside the gene matches. The CDR3 DNA sequence: TGTGCCAGCAGTCTCTTAGCGGGAGACACAGATACGCAGTATTTT. This gives the protein CASSLLAGDTDTQYF.

The genes are TRBV10-1 and TRBJ2-3; maybe TRBD2 (6 bases). V dropped 6 bases and J dropped 4 bases, with 23 bases sitting between them. Germline CDR1 and CDR2: WNHNN and SYGVQD (reference sequence). The CDR3 spans 17 residues. The CDR3 loop reads CASSPPDYVVAPDTQYF. The CDR3 nucleotides are TGCGCCAGCAGCCCCCCGGACTATGTCGTCGCTCCAGATACGCAGTATTTT.

This clone was seen just once. V is TRBV5-6 and J is TRBJ2-7, with unresolved D. In germline, CDR1 is SGHDT, CDR2 YYEEEE. Trimming left V 4 bases short and J 0 bases short, with 17 bases between. The CDR3 length is 16 residues. For the CDR3, the DNA is TGTGCCAGCAGCGCCAACTGGCGGAGAAGCTCCTACGAGCAGTACTTC. Its protein is CASSANWRRSSYEQYF.

The gene calls are TRBV21-1 and TRBJ1-5; TRBD1, the table's D call, lacks a check against the DNA. TRBV21-1 is shown as a pseudogene. The CDR3 runs 20 residues. CDR3 nucleotides: TGTGCCAGCAGTCTGAGGTCGCCCCGAGACAGGGATGGGTTCAATCAGCCCCAGCATTTT. Translation gives CASSLRSPRDRDGFNQPQHF.

The chain joins TRBV5-6 to TRBJ2-1, with D possibly called TRBD1 or TRBD2 (6 bases each). Germline CDR1 reads SGHDT; CDR2 reads YYEEEE. The CDR3 covers 17 residues. The V and J ends lost 2 bases and 9 bases respectively, with 24 bases between them. The CDR3 region has the DNA TGTGCCAGCAGCTTACTTAGGGACGGAGGGGGTGTCGGTGAGCAGTTCTTC. As protein: CASSLLRDGGGVGEQFF.

The chain joins TRBV11-3 to TRBJ2-1; D possibly matches TRBD1 or TRBD2 (5 bases each). Trimming removed 2 bases at V and 8 bases at J, with 10 bases between. Germline V lookup: CDR1 SGHNT, CDR2 YENEEA. The length of the CDR3 is 13 residues. The CDR3 region is CASSLSGTYEQFF. The CDR3 coding sequence is TGTGCCAGCAGCTTATCGGGGACGTATGAGCAGTTCTTC.

This rearrangement joins TRBV12-5 to TRBJ2-1; D unclear. CDR1 is LGHNT, CDR2 FRNRAP, per germline. The CDR3 consists of 15 residues. With 5 bases removed from V and 9 bases from J, the gap between germline ends came to 20 bases. CDR3 in DNA: TGTGCTAGTGGTACCGGGTCTACAACTACTACTGAGCAGTTCTTC. Residues: CASGTGSTTTTEQFF.

This rearrangement joins TRBV6-5 to TRBJ2-7; D possibly uses TRBD1 or TRBD2 (5 bases each). Trimming took off 0 bases at V and 6 bases at J, with 15 bases between the two ends. The germline V gene encodes CDR1 MNHEY and CDR2 SVGAGI. CDR3 length: 15 residues. DNA of the CDR3: TGTGCCAGCAGTTACTCTGCAGGGAGTCCGGGCGAGCAGTACTTC. It encodes CASSYSAGSPGEQYF.

The chain recombines TRBV11-1 with TRBJ1-3; D remains unclear. CDR1 SGHAT and CDR2 FQDESV come from the germline V gene (reference sequence). This CDR3 contains 15 residues. V was cut by 5 bases and J by 0 bases, with 11 bases left in between. The CDR3 nucleotides read TGTGCCAGCAGCCACCCCGCTTCCTCTGGAAACACCATATATTTT. It translates to CASSHPASSGNTIYF. The entire variable domain, with the rest obtained from reference TRBV11-1 and TRBJ1-3, is as follows: EAEVAQSPRYKITEKSQAVAFWCDPISGHATLYWYRQILGQGPELLVQFQDESVVDDSQLPKDRFSAERLKGVDSTLKIQPAELGDSAMYLCASSHPASSGNTIYFGEGSWLTVV.

This clone was detected a few times. The chain combines TRBV9 with TRBJ2-1, with TRBD1 matching 7 bases. Germline V gene lookup returns CDR1 SGDLS and CDR2 YYNGEE. The CDR3 is made up of 15 amino acids. The V and J ends lost 0 bases and 8 bases, in that order; junction bases with no gene match: 8. CDR3: CASSVGVTGYDEQFF. The CDR3 coding sequence is TGTGCCAGCAGCGTAGGCGTGACAGGGTACGATGAGCAGTTCTTC.

This clone was counted many times. The gene calls are TRBV19 and TRBJ1-4; no clear D. In germline, CDR1 is LNHDA, CDR2 SQIVND (reference sequence). The CDR3 sequence is 13 residues long. The V and J ends lost 2 bases and 5 bases respectively, with 6 bases between them. CDR3 nucleotides: TGTGCCAGTAGTATAACGGGGAATGAAAAACTGTTTTTT. As protein: CASSITGNEKLFF.

The chain couples TRBV19 to TRBJ1-1; D not certain. Trimming pared 1 base from V and 1 base from J, leaving 7 bases between. The germline gives CDR1 LNHDA, CDR2 SQIVND (reference sequence). The CDR3 is made up of 14 amino acids. The CDR3 region has the DNA TGTGCCAGTAGTATAGGACAACGGAACACTGAAGCTTTCTTT. Encoded protein: CASSIGQRNTEAFF.

The chain joins TRBV3-1 (or the pseudogene TRBV3-2) to TRBJ2-5; no firm D call. CDR3 length: 16 amino acids. V dropped 4 bases and J dropped 5 bases, with 20 bases sitting between them. Germline CDR1 is LGHDT and CDR2 is YNNKEL (reference sequence). CDR3 in DNA: TGTGCCAGCAGCCGCTCTCTCGACACATTAAGGGAGACCCAGTACTTC. Translating gives CASSRSLDTLRETQYF.

This chain joins TRBV25-1 and TRBJ2-2; either TRBD1 or TRBD2 may fit D (6 bases each). The ends were cut back, 4 bases at V and 5 bases at J, with 11 bases in the middle. This CDR3 is 14 amino acids long. Germline CDR1 is MGHDK and CDR2 is SYGVNS. CDR3 in DNA: TGTGCCAGCAGTGTACAGGGAGGAACCGGGGAGCTGTTTTTT. Translated, it gives CASSVQGGTGELFF.

This chain uses TRBV6-1 with TRBJ1-2; D ambiguous. The V and J ends lost 3 bases and 5 bases respectively, with 4 bases between them. The CDR3 has 11 residues. The germline CDR1 and CDR2 sequences are MNHNS and SASEGT. The CDR3 here is CASSETYGYTF. The CDR3 DNA reads as TGTGCCAGCAGTGAGACGTATGGCTACACCTTC.

J is TRBJ1-2 and V is TRBV6-5, with D perhaps TRBD1 (5 bases). The CDR3 is 13 residues long. The V end was cut by 5 bases, the J end by 7 bases, with 14 bases between. Germline-derived CDR1 and CDR2 are MNHEY and SVGAGI. The CDR3 spells CASSRDPAGGYTF. The DNA for the CDR3 is TGTGCCAGCAGTAGGGACCCCGCAGGTGGCTACACCTTC.

The chain is built from TRBV15 and TRBJ2-7, with D perhaps TRBD2 (6 bases). Germline values: CDR1 LNHNV, CDR2 YYDKDF (reference sequence). Trimming stripped 4 bases from V and 3 bases from J, with 13 bases between. The CDR3 runs 14 residues. The CDR3 sequence: CATSISGAIYEQYF. As DNA, the CDR3 is TGTGCCACCAGCATTTCGGGAGCGATCTACGAGCAGTACTTC.

The gene calls are TRBV5-1 and TRBJ2-7; D may match TRBD1 or TRBD2 (7 bases each). The CDR3 has 15 amino acids. Per germline, CDR1 SGHRS and CDR2 YFSETQ. The V gene lost 0 bases and the J gene lost 6 bases, with 16 bases spanning the gap. The CDR3 here is CASSLVGQGGFEQYF. The CDR3, as DNA: TGCGCCAGCAGCTTGGTAGGTCAGGGGGGGTTCGAGCAGTACTTC.

The chain couples TRBV4-2 to TRBJ2-3; D unresolved. The CDR3 is made up of 13 amino acids. Germline V gene lookup returns CDR1 LGHNA and CDR2 YNFKEQ. Between the trimmed V and J ends, which lost 4 bases and 3 bases, there was a span of 8 bases. The CDR3 DNA follows: TGTGCCAGCAGCCTTTCCCCGACAGATACGCAGTATTTT. Translation: CASSLSPTDTQYF.

The DNA for the CDR3 is TGTGCCAGCAGGCCGGTTTTAGGGGGAGAAAAACTGTTTTTT. The encoded protein is CASRPVLGGEKLFF. This rearrangement joins TRBV2 to TRBJ1-4, with a possible D match to TRBD1 (6 bases). V was pared by 6 bases and J by 8 bases, with 16 bases between. The CDR3 extends over 14 amino acids. The V gene's germline CDR1 is SNHLY and CDR2 FYNNEI.

The V call is TRBV5-4, the J call TRBJ2-3; 8 nucleotides align to TRBD1. Germline V gene sequence: CDR1 SGHNT, CDR2 YYREEE (reference sequence). CDR3 size: 15 residues. With 5 bases clipped from V and 6 bases from J, the junction kept 11 bases outside the gene matches. The CDR3 region has the DNA TGTGCCAGCAGTCTACCAGGGACAGGTGGGGATACGCAGTATTTT. Amino acids: CASSLPGTGGDTQYF.

The V call is TRBV7-3, the J call TRBJ2-6; 9 nucleotides align to TRBD1. The germline CDR1 and CDR2 sequences are SGHTA and FQGTGA. The J segment lost 2 bases and the V segment lost 2 bases, leaving 10 bases of the junction unmatched. The CDR3 extends over 19 amino acids. The CDR3 nucleotides are TGTGCCAGCAGCTTATGGGCCGGGACAGGGACTGCTGGGGCCAACGTCCTGACTTTC. Translating gives CASSLWAGTGTAGANVLTF.

The chain carries TRBV28 and TRBJ2-1; TRBD1 aligns across 9 bases. Unmatched junction bases numbered 8, after V lost 10 bases and J lost 4 bases. The CDR3 runs to 14 residues. CDR1 and CDR2 (germline): MDHEN, SYDVKM. CDR3: CATIGTGTYNEQFF. The CDR3 DNA reads TGTGCCACTATTGGGACAGGGACATACAATGAGCAGTTCTTC.

The V gene is TRBV7-2, the J gene TRBJ2-7; 9 nucleotides align to TRBD2. The CDR3 runs to 13 residues. The ends lost 7 bases at V and 2 bases at J; junction bases unmatched: 3. Germline CDR1 is SGHTA and CDR2 is FQGNSA. The DNA of the CDR3 is TGTGCCAGCACACTAGCGGGCCCCTACGAGCAGTACTTC. The encoded protein is CASTLAGPYEQYF. The variable domain in full, with the rest retrieved from reference TRBV7-2 and TRBJ2-7, is GAGVSQSPSNKVTEKGKDVELRCDPISGHTALYWYRQSLGQGLEFLIYFQGNSAPDKSGLPSDRFSAERTGGSVSTLTIQRTQQEDSAVYLCASTLAGPYEQYFGPGTRLTVT.

The chain is built from TRBV28 and TRBJ2-2; 10 nucleotides line up with TRBD2. J was trimmed by 7 bases and V by 2 bases; bases with no gene match: 7. CDR3 length: 16 residues. Germline V gene sequence: CDR1 MDHEN, CDR2 SYDVKM. CDR3 bases: TGTGCCAGCAGTTTAGTCCTAGCGGGAGTTGGCGGGGAGCTGTTTTTT. This gives the protein CASSLVLAGVGGELFF. Supplemented by reference TRBV28 and TRBJ2-2, the full variable domain reads DVKVTQSSRYLVKRTGEKVFLECVQDMDHENMFWYRQDPGLGLRLIYFSYDVKMKEKGDIPEGYSVSREKKERFSLILESASTNQTSMYLCASSLVLAGVGGELFFGEGSRLTVL.

V and J are TRBV2 and TRBJ1-3; D ambiguous. Trimming took off 6 bases at V and 3 bases at J, with 15 bases between the two ends. The CDR3 extends over 15 amino acids. The V gene's germline CDR1 is SNHLY and CDR2 FYNNEI. The CDR3 nucleotides read TGTGCCAGCAGCGGCCCCTTCTCCATTGGAAACACCATATATTTT. As protein: CASSGPFSIGNTIYF.

This clone was seen just once. This chain joins TRBV10-3 and TRBJ2-7; D possibly uses TRBD1 or TRBD2 (6 bases each). The CDR3 loop spans 16 amino acids. Per germline, CDR1 ENHRY and CDR2 SYGVKD. V was shortened by 2 bases and J by 6 bases, with 20 bases between the two germline ends. The CDR3 here is CAISERGGISSPEQYF. DNA of the CDR3: TGTGCCATCAGTGAGCGAGGGGGGATCTCCTCTCCCGAGCAGTACTTC.